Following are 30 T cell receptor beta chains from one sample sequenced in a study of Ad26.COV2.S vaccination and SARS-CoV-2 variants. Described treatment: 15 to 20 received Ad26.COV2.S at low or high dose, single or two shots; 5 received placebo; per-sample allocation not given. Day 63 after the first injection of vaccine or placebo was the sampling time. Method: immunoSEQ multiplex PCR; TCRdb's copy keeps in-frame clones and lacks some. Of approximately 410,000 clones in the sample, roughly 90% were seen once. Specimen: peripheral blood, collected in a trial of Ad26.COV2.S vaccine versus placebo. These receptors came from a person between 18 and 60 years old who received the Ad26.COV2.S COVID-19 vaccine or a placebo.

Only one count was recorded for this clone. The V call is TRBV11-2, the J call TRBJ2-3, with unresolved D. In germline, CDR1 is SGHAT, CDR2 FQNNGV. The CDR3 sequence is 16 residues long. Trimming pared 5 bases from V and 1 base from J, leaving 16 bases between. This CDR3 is CASSPRYTSGTDTQYF. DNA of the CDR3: TGTGCCAGCAGCCCCCGGTACACCTCGGGCACAGATACGCAGTATTTT.

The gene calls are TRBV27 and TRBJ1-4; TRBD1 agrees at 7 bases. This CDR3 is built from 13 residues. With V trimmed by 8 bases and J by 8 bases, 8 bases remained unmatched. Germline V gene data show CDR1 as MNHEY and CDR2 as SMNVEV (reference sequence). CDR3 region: CASRGGGEEKLFF. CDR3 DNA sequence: TGTGCCAGCCGAGGAGGGGGCGAAGAAAAACTGTTTTTT. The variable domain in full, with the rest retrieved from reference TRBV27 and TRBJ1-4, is EAQVTQNPRYLITVTGKKLTVTCSQNMNHEYMSWYRQDPGLGLRQIYYSMNVEVTDKGDVPEGYKVSRKEKRNFPLILESPSPNQTSLYFCASRGGGEEKLFFGSGTQLSVL.

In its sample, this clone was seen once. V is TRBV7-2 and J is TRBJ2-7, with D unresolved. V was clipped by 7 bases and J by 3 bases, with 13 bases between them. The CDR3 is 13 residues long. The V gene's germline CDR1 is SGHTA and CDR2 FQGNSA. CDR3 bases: TGTGCCAGCACCTACTACGATGGCTACGAGCAGTACTTC. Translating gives CASTYYDGYEQYF.

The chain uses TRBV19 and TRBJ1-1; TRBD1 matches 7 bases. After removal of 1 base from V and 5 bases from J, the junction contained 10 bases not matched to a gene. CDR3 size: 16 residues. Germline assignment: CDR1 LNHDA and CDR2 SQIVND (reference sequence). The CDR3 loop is CASSIAPDRWGTEAFF. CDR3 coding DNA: TGTGCCAGTAGTATAGCTCCGGACAGGTGGGGGACTGAAGCTTTCTTT.

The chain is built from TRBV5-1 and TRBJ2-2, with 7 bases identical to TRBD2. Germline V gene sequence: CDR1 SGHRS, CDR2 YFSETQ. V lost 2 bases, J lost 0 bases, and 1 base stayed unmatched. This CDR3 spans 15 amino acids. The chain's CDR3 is CASSLSGANTGELFF. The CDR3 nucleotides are TGCGCCAGCAGCTTAAGCGGGGCGAACACCGGGGAGCTGTTTTTT.

CDR3 nucleotides: TGTGCCAGCAGGTACAGAGCTAATTCACCCCTCCACTTT. It specifies CASRYRANSPLHF. This chain joins TRBV3-1 (or the pseudogene TRBV3-2) and TRBJ1-6; D ambiguous. Trimming left V 6 bases short and J 6 bases short, with 9 bases between. Germline V CDR1 and CDR2: LGHDT, YNNKEL (reference sequence). This CDR3 region has 13 residues.

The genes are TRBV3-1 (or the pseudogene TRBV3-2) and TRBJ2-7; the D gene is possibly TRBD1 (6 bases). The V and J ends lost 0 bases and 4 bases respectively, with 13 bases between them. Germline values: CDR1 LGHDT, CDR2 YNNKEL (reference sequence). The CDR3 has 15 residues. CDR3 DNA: TGTGCCAGCAGCCAAGATCCTCAGGGGATTTACGAGCAGTACTTC. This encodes CASSQDPQGIYEQYF.

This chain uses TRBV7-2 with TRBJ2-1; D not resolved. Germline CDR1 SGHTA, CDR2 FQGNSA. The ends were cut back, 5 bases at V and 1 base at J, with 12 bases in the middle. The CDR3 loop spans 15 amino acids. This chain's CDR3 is CASSALGDSYNEQFF. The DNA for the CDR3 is TGTGCCAGCAGCGCGCTCGGCGATTCCTACAATGAGCAGTTCTTC.

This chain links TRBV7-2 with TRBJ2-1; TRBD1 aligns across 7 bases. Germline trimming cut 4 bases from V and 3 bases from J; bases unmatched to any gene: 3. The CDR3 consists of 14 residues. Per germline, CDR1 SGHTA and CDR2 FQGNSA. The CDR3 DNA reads TGTGCCAGCAGCTCCGGGGACAGCTACAATGAGCAGTTCTTC. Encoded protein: CASSSGDSYNEQFF.

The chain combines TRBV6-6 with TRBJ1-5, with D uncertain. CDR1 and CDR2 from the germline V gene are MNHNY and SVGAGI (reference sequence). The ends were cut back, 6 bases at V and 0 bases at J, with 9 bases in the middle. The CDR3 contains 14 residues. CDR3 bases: TGTGCCAGCAGCCCAAATTATAGCAATCAGCCCCAGCATTTT. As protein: CASSPNYSNQPQHF.

CDR3 nucleotide sequence: TGTGCCAGCAGCTTGGGGAACAGGGCTAGCTATAATTCACCCCTCCACTTT. It specifies CASSLGNRASYNSPLHF. This chain links TRBV5-4 with TRBJ1-6; perhaps TRBD1 as D (6 bases). Germline-derived CDR1 and CDR2 are SGHNT and YYREEE (reference sequence). The length of the CDR3 is 17 residues. V lost 0 bases and J 3 bases, leaving 13 bases between the germline ends.

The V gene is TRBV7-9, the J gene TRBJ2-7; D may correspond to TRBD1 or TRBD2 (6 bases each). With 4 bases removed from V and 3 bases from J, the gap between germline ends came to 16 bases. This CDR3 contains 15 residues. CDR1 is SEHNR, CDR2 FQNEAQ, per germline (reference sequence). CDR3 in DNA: TGTGCCAGCAGCTATAGCGGAGGGGGTTACTACGAGCAGTACTTC. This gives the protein CASSYSGGGYYEQYF.

For the CDR3, the DNA is TGCGCCAGCAGCTTCGGGGAATCCTATAATTCACCCCTCCACTTT. Protein sequence: CASSFGESYNSPLHF. This chain joins TRBV5-1 and TRBJ1-6; unclear D gene. In germline, CDR1 is SGHRS, CDR2 YFSETQ. There are 15 residues in the CDR3. Between the trimmed V and J ends, which lost 2 bases and 1 base, there was a span of 7 bases.

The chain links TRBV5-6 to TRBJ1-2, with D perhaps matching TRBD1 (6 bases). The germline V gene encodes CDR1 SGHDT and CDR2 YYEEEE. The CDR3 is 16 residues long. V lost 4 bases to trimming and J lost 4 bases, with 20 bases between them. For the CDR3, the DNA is TGTGCCAGCAGCCCCTATGTACAGGGTTTAGGCTATGGCTACACCTTC. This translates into CASSPYVQGLGYGYTF. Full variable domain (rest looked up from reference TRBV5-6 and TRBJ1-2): DAGVTQSPTHLIKTRGQQVTLRCSPKSGHDTVSWYQQALGQGPQFIFQYYEEEERQRGNFPDRFSGHQFPNYSSELNVNALLLGDSALYLCASSPYVQGLGYGYTFGSGTRLTVV.

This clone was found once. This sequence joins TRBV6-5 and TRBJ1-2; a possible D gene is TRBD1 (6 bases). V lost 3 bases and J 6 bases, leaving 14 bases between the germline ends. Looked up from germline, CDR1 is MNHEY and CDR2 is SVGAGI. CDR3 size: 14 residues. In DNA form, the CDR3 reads TGTGCCAGCAGTTATCTCGGGGGGCGGGATGGCTACACCTTC. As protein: CASSYLGGRDGYTF.

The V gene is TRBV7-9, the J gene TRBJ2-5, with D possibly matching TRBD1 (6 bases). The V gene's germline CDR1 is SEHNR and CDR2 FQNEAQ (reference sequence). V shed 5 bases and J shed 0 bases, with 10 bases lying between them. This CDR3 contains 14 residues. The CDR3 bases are TGTGCCAGCAGCGGCCAGGGGTACCAAGAGACCCAGTACTTC. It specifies CASSGQGYQETQYF. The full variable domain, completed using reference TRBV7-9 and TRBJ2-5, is DTGVSQNPRHKITKRGQNVTFRCDPISEHNRLYWYRQTLGQGPEFLTYFQNEAQLEKSRLLSDRFSAERPKGSFSTLEIQRTEQGDSAMYLCASSGQGYQETQYFGPGTRLLVL.

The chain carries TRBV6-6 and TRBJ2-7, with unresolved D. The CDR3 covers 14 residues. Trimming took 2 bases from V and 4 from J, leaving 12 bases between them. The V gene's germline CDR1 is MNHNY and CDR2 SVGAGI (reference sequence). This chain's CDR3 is CASSYGNLGYEQYF. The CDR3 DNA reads TGTGCCAGCAGTTACGGAAACCTGGGGTACGAGCAGTACTTC.

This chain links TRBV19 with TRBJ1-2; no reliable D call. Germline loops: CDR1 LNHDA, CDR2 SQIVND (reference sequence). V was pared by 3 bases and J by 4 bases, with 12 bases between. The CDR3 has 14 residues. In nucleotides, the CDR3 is TGTGCCAGTAGTATTGGAGGAACCCCCTATGGCTACACCTTC. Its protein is CASSIGGTPYGYTF.

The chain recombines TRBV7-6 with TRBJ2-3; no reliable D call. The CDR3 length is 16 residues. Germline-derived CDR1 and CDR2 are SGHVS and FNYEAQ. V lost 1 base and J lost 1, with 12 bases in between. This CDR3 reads CASSLELPPGTDTQYF. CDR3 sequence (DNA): TGTGCCAGCAGCTTAGAATTACCACCTGGCACAGATACGCAGTATTTT. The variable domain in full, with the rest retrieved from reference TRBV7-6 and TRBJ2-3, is GAGVSQSPRYKVTKRGQDVALRCDPISGHVSLYWYRQALGQGPEFLTYFNYEAQQDKSGLPNDRFSAERPEGSISTLTIQRTEQRDSAMYRCASSLELPPGTDTQYFGPGTRLTVL.

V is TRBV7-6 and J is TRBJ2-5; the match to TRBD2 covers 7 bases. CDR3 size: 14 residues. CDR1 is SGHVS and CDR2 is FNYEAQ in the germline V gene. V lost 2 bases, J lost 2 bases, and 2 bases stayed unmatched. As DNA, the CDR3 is TGTGCCAGCAGCTTAATGGGGGGGCAAGAGACCCAGTACTTC. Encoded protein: CASSLMGGQETQYF. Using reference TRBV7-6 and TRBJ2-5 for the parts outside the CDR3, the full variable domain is GAGVSQSPRYKVTKRGQDVALRCDPISGHVSLYWYRQALGQGPEFLTYFNYEAQQDKSGLPNDRFSAERPEGSISTLTIQRTEQRDSAMYRCASSLMGGQETQYFGPGTRLLVL.

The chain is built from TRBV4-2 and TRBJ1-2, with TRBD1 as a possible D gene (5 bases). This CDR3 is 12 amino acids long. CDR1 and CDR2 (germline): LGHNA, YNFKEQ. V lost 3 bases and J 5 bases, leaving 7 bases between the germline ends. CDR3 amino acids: CASSQTDYGYTF. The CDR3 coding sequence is TGTGCCAGCAGCCAGACAGATTATGGCTACACCTTC.

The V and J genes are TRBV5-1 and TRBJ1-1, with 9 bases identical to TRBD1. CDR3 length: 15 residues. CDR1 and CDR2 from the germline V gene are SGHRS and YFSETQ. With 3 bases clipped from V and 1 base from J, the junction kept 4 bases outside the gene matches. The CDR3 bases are TGCGCCAGCAGCTCGGGACAGGGCGCGAACACTGAAGCTTTCTTT. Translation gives CASSSGQGANTEAFF.

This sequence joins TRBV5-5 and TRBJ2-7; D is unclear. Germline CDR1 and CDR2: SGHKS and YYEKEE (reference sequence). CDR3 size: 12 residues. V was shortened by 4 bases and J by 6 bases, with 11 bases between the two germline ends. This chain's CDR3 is CASSISTGEQYF. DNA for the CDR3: TGTGCCAGCAGCATATCAACTGGCGAGCAGTACTTC.

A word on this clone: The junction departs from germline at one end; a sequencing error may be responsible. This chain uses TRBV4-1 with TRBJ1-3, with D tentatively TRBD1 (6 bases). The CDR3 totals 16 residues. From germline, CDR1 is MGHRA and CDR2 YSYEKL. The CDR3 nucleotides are TGCGCCAGCAGCCAAGATTTCTGGGGGGCTGGTAACACCATATATTTT. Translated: CASSQDFWGAGNTIYF.

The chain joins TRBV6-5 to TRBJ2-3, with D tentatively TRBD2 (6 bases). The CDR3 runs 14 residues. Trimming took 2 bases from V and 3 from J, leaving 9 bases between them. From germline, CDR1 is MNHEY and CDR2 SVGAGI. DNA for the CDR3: TGTGCCAGCAGTTACGCGGGGCGGACAGATACGCAGTATTTT. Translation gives CASSYAGRTDTQYF.

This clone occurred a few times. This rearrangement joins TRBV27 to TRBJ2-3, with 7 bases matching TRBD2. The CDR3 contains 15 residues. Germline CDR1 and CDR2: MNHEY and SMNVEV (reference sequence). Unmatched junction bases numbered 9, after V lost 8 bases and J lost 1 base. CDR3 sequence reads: CASLHLAGGTDTQYF. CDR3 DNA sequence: TGTGCCAGCCTCCACTTGGCGGGGGGCACAGATACGCAGTATTTT.

The DNA of the CDR3 is TGTGCCAGTAGTATTCTTAGGGGTCCTGAAGCTTTCTTT. Translated, it gives CASSILRGPEAFF. The chain links TRBV19 to TRBJ1-1; TRBD1 might be the D (5 bases). Trimming took off 3 bases at V and 6 bases at J, with 11 bases between the two ends. The CDR3 consists of 13 residues. CDR1 LNHDA and CDR2 SQIVND come from the germline V gene (reference sequence).

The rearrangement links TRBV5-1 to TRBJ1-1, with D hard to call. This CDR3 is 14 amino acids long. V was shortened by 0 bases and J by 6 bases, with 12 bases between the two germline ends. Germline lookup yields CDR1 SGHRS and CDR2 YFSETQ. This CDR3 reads CASSLAGVLSEAFF. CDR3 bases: TGCGCCAGCAGCTTGGCCGGAGTCCTGTCTGAAGCTTTCTTT.

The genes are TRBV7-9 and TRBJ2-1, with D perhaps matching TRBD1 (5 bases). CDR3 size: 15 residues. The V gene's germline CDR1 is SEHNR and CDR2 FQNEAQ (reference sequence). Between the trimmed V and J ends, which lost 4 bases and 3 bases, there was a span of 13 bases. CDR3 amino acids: CASSSQRGSYNEQFF. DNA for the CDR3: TGTGCCAGCAGCTCCCAAAGGGGTAGCTACAATGAGCAGTTCTTC.

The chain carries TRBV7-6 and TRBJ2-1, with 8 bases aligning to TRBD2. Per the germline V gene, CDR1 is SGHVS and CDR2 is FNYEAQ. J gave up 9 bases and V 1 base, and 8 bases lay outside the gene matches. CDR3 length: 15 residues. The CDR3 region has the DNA TGTGCCAGCAGCTTAGGAACGGGGGGGCCTAGTGAGCAGTTCTTC. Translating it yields CASSLGTGGPSEQFF.